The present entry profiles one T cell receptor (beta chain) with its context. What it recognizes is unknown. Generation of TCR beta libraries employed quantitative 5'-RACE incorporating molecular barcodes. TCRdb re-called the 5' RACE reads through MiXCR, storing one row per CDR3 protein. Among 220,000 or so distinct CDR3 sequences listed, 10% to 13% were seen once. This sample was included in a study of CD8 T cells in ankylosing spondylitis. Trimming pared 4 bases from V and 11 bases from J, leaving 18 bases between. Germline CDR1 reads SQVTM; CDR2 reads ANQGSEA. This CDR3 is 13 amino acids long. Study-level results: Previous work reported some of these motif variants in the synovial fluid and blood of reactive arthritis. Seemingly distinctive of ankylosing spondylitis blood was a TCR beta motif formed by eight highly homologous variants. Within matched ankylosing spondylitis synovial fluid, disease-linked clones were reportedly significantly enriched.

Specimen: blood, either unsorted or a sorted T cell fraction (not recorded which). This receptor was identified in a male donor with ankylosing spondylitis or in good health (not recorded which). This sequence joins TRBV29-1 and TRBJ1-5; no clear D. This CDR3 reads CSVVTPPRRSQHF. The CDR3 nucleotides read TGCAGCGTTGTGACGCCCCCTCGCAGATCCCAGCATTTT.